In this sample, the clone carrying this TCR beta chain turned up a few times. These data come from a study of identical twins. From the 5' RACE reads, TCRdb called clonotypes with MiXCR, one entry per CDR3 protein. The table shows about 520,000 distinct CDR3 sequences, with 20% to 25% occurring only once. Germline CDR1 KGHSH, CDR2 LQKENI. The CDR3 is made up of 17 amino acids. With 1 base removed from V and 4 bases from J, the gap between germline ends came to 17 bases. This sample also belongs to another study, concerning T cells expressing NK-cell markers.

V usage is TRBV18 and J usage is TRBJ2-1; weak D call: TRBD1 (6 bases). The source is a woman under 30 in good health. The sample comprised CD4+ T cells sorted from blood. The DNA for the CDR3 is TGTGCCAGCTCACCACAGTTAAGTGGGGGCCGGTACAATGAGCAGTTCTTC. This sequence encodes CASSPQLSGGRYNEQFF.